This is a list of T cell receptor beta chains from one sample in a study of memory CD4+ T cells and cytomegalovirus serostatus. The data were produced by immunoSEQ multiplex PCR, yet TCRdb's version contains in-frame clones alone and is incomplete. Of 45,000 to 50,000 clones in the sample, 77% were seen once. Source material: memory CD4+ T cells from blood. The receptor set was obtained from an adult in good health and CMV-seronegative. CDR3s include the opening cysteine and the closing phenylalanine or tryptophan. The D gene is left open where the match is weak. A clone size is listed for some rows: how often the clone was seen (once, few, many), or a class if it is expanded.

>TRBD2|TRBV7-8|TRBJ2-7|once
CASSLVSGGLYEQYF
TGTGCCAGCAGCTTAGTCAGCGGGGGACTCTACGAGCAGTACTTC
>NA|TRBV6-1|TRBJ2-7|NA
CASKGSYEQYF
TGTGCCAGCAAGGGGTCCTACGAGCAGTACTTC
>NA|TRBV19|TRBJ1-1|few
CASRPTLSTEAFF
TGTGCCAGTAGACCGACACTGAGCACTGAAGCTTTCTTT
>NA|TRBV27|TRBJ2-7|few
CASRYDARNYEQYF
TGTGCCAGTCGATACGACGCTAGAAATTACGAGCAGTACTTC
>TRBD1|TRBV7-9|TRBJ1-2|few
CASSSRDRDGYTF
TGTGCCAGCAGCTCTCGGGACAGGGATGGCTACACCTTC
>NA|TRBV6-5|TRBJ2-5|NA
CASTVSGASQGTQYF
TGTGCCAGCACCGTCTCAGGGGCTTCCCAAGGGACCCAGTACTTC
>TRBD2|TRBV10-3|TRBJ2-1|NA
CAISRTSGGNNEQFF
TGTGCCATCAGCCGCACTAGCGGGGGGAACAATGAGCAGTTCTTC
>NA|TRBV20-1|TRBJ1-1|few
CSALTNTEAFF
TGCAGTGCTCTGACGAACACTGAAGCTTTCTTT
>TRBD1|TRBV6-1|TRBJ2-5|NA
CASTPGQWYQETQYF
TGTGCCAGCACCCCGGGACAGTGGTACCAAGAGACCCAGTACTTC
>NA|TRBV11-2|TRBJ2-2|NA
CASSLDIDTGELFF
TGTGCCAGCAGCTTAGATATCGACACCGGGGAGCTGTTTTTT
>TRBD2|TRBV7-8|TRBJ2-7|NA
CASSLYRGGEAYEQYF
TGTGCCAGCAGCTTGTACCGCGGGGGTGAGGCTTACGAGCAGTACTTC
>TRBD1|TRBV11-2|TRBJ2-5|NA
CASSPAEGARETQYF
TGTGCCAGCAGCCCCGCTGAGGGGGCGCGGGAGACCCAGTACTTC
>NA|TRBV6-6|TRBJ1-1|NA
CASSPPGPKEAFF
TGTGCCAGCAGTCCTCCGGGACCAAAGGAAGCTTTCTTT
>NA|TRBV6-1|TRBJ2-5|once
CASSPAPLEETQYF
TGTGCCAGCAGTCCGGCCCCCTTGGAAGAGACCCAGTACTTC
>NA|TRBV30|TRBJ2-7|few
CAWSGGSEQYF
TGTGCCTGGAGTGGGGGAAGCGAGCAGTACTTC
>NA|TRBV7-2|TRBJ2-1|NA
CASSLVFEQFF
TGTGCCAGCAGCTTAGTTTTTGAGCAGTTCTTC
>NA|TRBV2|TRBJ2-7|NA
CASSEQGINEQYF
TGTGCCAGCAGTGAACAGGGCATCAACGAGCAGTACTTC
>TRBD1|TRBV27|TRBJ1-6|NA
CASSLRAGTVSYNSPLHF
TGTGCCAGCAGTTTACGCGCCGGGACAGTCTCCTATAATTCACCCCTCCACTTT
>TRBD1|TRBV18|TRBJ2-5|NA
CASSPPGQVQETQYF
TGTGCCAGCTCACCACCGGGACAGGTTCAAGAGACCCAGTACTTC
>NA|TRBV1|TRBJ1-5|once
CTSSQVEVIDREYQPQHF
TGCACCAGCAGCCAAGTTGAGGTAATTGACAGGGAGTATCAGCCCCAGCATTTT
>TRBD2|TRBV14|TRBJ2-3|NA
CASSQDLTGGPEDTQYF
TGTGCCAGCAGCCAAGATCTTACGGGGGGTCCAGAGGATACGCAGTATTTT
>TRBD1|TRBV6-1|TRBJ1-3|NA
CASSEQDRETGNTIYF
TGTGCCAGCAGTGAACAGGACAGGGAAACTGGAAACACCATATATTTT
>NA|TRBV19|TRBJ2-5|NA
CASSIAPVGGETQYF
TGTGCCAGTAGTATAGCCCCGGTTGGGGGAGAGACCCAGTACTTC
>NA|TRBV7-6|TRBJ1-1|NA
CASSQQMNTEAFF
TGTGCCAGCAGCCAGCAGATGAACACTGAAGCTTTCTTT
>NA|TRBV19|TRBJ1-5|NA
CASSIPQGSNQPQHF
TGTGCCAGTAGTATCCCGCAGGGGAGCAATCAGCCCCAGCATTTT
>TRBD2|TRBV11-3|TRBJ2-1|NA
CASSYSGGVVNEQFF
TGTGCCAGCAGCTATAGCGGGGGGGTGGTCAATGAGCAGTTCTTC
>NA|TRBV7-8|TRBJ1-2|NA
CASSLSGTSYGYTF
TGTGCCAGCAGCCTCTCGGGGACATCGTATGGCTACACCTTC
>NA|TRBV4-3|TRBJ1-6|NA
CASSQATVRDRSPLHF
TGCGCCAGCAGCCAAGCTACAGTGAGGGATCGTTCACCCCTCCACTTT
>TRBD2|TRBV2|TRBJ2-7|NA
CASRGLAGVPYF
TGTGCCAGCAGAGGACTAGCGGGGGTGCCTTACTTC
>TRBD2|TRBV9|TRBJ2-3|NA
CASSDEGLAGGTDTQYF
TGTGCCAGCAGTGACGAGGGACTAGCGGGGGGCACAGATACGCAGTATTTT
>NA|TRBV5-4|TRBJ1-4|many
CASSLGTVNEKLFF
TGTGCCAGCAGCTTGGGGACGGTGAATGAAAAACTGTTTTTT
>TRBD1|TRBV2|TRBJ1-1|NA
CASRRTGMTEAFF
TGTGCCAGCAGGCGGACAGGTATGACTGAAGCTTTCTTT
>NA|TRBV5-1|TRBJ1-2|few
CASRPVAPPPTRGYTF
TGCGCCAGCAGACCGGTGGCACCACCACCCACGCGTGGCTACACCTTC
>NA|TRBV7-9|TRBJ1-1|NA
CASSPRQGNTEAFF
TGTGCCAGCAGCCCCCGACAAGGGAACACTGAAGCTTTCTTT
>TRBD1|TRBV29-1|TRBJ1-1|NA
CSVSRGFEAFF
TGCAGCGTCAGCAGGGGGTTTGAAGCTTTCTTT
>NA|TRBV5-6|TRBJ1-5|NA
CASSSDRNNQPQHF
TGTGCCAGCAGCTCCGACAGGAACAATCAGCCCCAGCATTTT
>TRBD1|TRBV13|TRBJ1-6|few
CASSFGTGSFSYNSPLHF
TGTGCCAGCAGCTTCGGGACAGGAAGCTTCTCCTATAATTCACCCCTCCACTTT
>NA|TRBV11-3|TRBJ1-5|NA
CASPNFSRGYSNQPQHF
TGTGCCAGCCCAAATTTCTCCCGGGGCTATAGCAATCAGCCCCAGCATTTT
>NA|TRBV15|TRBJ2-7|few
CATSRDRGDRSYEQYF
TGTGCCACCAGCAGAGATCGCGGGGACAGATCCTACGAGCAGTACTTC
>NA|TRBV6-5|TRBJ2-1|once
CASSQSGGLYNEQFF
TGTGCCAGCAGCCAATCCGGGGGGCTGTACAATGAGCAGTTCTTC
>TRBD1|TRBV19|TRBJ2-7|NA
CASRDVTGTGTYEQYF
TGTGCCAGTAGAGACGTGACCGGGACAGGTACTTACGAGCAGTACTTC
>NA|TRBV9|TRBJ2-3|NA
CASSVGVGDTQYF
TGTGCCAGCAGCGTAGGGGTCGGGGATACGCAGTATTTT
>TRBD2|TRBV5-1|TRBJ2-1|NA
CASSLGLAGEYNEQFF
TGCGCCAGCAGCTTGGGGCTAGCGGGGGAATACAATGAGCAGTTCTTC
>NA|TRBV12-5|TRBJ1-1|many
CASGLTGFTEAFF
TGTGCTAGTGGTTTAACAGGGTTCACTGAAGCTTTCTTT
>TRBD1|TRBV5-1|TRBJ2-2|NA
CASSPGDRNTGELFF
TGCGCCAGCAGCCCCGGGGACAGGAACACCGGGGAGCTGTTTTTT
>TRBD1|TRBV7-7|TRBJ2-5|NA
CASSLAGDSQETQYF
TGTGCTAGCAGCTTAGCTGGGGACAGCCAAGAGACCCAGTACTTC
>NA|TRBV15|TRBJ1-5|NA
CATSRVGRGLYSNQPQHF
TGTGCCACCAGCAGAGTAGGGAGAGGCCTTTATAGCAATCAGCCCCAGCATTTT
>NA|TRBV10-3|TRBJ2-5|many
CAISGARVETQYF
TGTGCCATCAGTGGTGCCCGAGTAGAGACCCAGTACTTC
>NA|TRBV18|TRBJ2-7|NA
CASSLLTVEGQGGEQYF
TGTGCCAGCTCCCTGCTGACAGTGGAAGGGCAGGGGGGCGAGCAGTACTTC
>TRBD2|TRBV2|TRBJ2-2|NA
CASSEQGGVTGELFF
TGTGCCAGCAGTGAACAGGGAGGGGTTACCGGGGAGCTGTTTTTT
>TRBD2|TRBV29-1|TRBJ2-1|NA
CSLRTSGAPGHEQFF
TGCAGCCTAAGGACTAGCGGGGCTCCTGGGCATGAGCAGTTCTTC
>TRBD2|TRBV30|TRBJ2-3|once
CAWIRVAGDVGTDTQYF
TGTGCCTGGATTAGAGTGGCGGGGGATGTTGGCACAGATACGCAGTATTTT
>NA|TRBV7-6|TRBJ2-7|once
CASRIGAGPYEQYF
TGTGCCAGCAGAATAGGGGCAGGCCCGTACGAGCAGTACTTC
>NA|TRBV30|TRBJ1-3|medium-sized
CAWRRDRSSGNTIYF
TGTGCCTGGAGAAGGGACCGAAGCTCTGGAAACACCATATATTTT
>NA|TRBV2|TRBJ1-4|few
CASILHEKLFF
TGTGCCAGCATTTTGCATGAAAAACTGTTTTTT